The next 16 T cell receptor beta chains were all read from a single sample in a study of blood T cell repertoires in COVID-19. Produced via immunoSEQ multiplex PCR; TCRdb's table is partial and in-frame only. The repertoire holds about 75,000 clones, with 85% to 90% as singletons. Sequenced: peripheral blood. The receptors originated from a human donor in a cohort sampled during active COVID-19.

J is TRBJ1-2 and V is TRBV7-2; no definite D call. This CDR3 contains 11 residues. The germline gives CDR1 SGHTA, CDR2 FQGNSA. V was trimmed by 9 bases and J by 2 bases, leaving 7 bases between them. CDR3 region: CASRLNYGYTF. The CDR3 bases are TGTGCCAGTCGGTTAAACTATGGCTACACCTTC. Together with reference TRBV7-2 and TRBJ1-2, the CDR3 gives the full variable domain: GAGVSQSPSNKVTEKGKDVELRCDPISGHTALYWYRQSLGQGLEFLIYFQGNSAPDKSGLPSDRFSAERTGGSVSTLTIQRTQQEDSAVYLCASRLNYGYTFGSGTRLTVV.

This rearrangement joins TRBV27 to TRBJ2-1; no clear D. V was shortened by 2 bases and J by 3 bases, with 5 bases between the two germline ends. CDR1 and CDR2 (germline): MNHEY, SMNVEV (reference sequence). CDR3 length: 13 residues. This chain's CDR3 is CASSLQVYNEQFF. The CDR3 DNA reads TGTGCCAGCAGTTTACAGGTCTACAATGAGCAGTTCTTC.

This clone was seen only once. The J gene is TRBJ1-4, the V gene TRBV5-1, with D unresolved. CDR3 length equals 14 residues. Germline V gene sequence: CDR1 SGHRS, CDR2 YFSETQ. Trimming removed 4 bases from V and 8 bases from J, with 15 bases in between. The CDR3 spells CASSMTSTEEKLFF. The DNA for the CDR3 is TGCGCCAGCAGCATGACCTCGACGGAGGAAAAACTGTTTTTT.

This clone has just one count. The CDR3 protein is CASSQGRGGGRVFYEQYF. DNA of the CDR3: TGTGCCAGCAGCCAAGGCAGAGGAGGCGGGAGGGTATTCTACGAGCAGTACTTC. The genes are TRBV3-1 (or the pseudogene TRBV3-2) and TRBJ2-7; 9 bases are a match to TRBD2. V lost 1 base and J lost 3; bases outside the gene matches: 13. Germline CDR1 and CDR2: LGHDT and YNNKEL (reference sequence). CDR3 size: 18 residues.

The chain has TRBV3-1 (or the pseudogene TRBV3-2) and TRBJ2-1; D is unclear. Trimming pared 4 bases from V and 9 bases from J, leaving 10 bases between. The CDR3 covers 12 residues. Germline V lookup: CDR1 LGHDT, CDR2 YNNKEL (reference sequence). CDR3 in amino acids: CASSRSSREQFF. CDR3 nucleotides: TGTGCCAGCAGCCGGAGCAGTCGTGAGCAGTTCTTC.

V usage is TRBV27 and J usage is TRBJ1-1; 7 nucleotides match TRBD1. Germline V gives CDR1 MNHEY, CDR2 SMNVEV (reference sequence). CDR3 size: 14 residues. After removal of 6 bases from V and 8 bases from J, the junction contained 12 bases not matched to a gene. The CDR3 sequence: CASSPQGLYEEAFF. CDR3 bases: TGTGCCAGCAGCCCACAGGGGCTATATGAAGAAGCTTTCTTT.

The V call is TRBV9, the J call TRBJ1-6; D gene unclear. V was pared by 0 bases and J by 8 bases, with 9 bases between. This CDR3 has 14 residues. CDR1 and CDR2 from the germline V gene are SGDLS and YYNGEE. CDR3 DNA: TGTGCCAGCAGCGTAGACGGGTGGGATTCACCCCTCCACTTT. Amino acid sequence: CASSVDGWDSPLHF.

The V gene is TRBV3-1 (or the pseudogene TRBV3-2), the J gene TRBJ2-3; weak D call: TRBD1 (5 bases). Deletions cut 3 bases from V and 2 bases from J, with 15 bases between. The CDR3 loop spans 16 amino acids. Per germline, CDR1 LGHDT and CDR2 YNNKEL (reference sequence). The CDR3 DNA follows: TGTGCCAGCAGCCATTCAGACAGTCGACCCACAGATACGCAGTATTTT. Protein sequence: CASSHSDSRPTDTQYF.

The chain is built from TRBV7-2 and TRBJ2-7; 7 bases agree with TRBD1. This CDR3 spans 15 amino acids. Per the germline V gene, CDR1 is SGHTA and CDR2 is FQGNSA. Losses at the gene ends were 4 bases for V and 2 bases for J; bases not matched to a gene: 8. CDR3 bases: TGTGCCAGCAGCTACCGGGACAGCTACCCCTACGAGCAGTACTTC. It is translated as CASSYRDSYPYEQYF.

This chain uses TRBV4-3 with TRBJ2-3; the match to TRBD2 covers 13 bases. The germline CDR1 and CDR2 sequences are LGHNA and YSLEER. The CDR3 is made up of 16 amino acids. The trim removed 0 bases at V and 8 bases at J, leaving 5 bases unmatched. The CDR3 DNA sequence: TGCGCCAGCAGCCAAGAATCCGGGACTAGCGGGGCTACGCAGTATTTT. This gives the protein CASSQESGTSGATQYF.

The genes are TRBV19 and TRBJ2-2, with a possible D match to TRBD1 (6 bases). Germline V gene data show CDR1 as LNHDA and CDR2 as SQIVND (reference sequence). CDR3 length equals 14 residues. The V and J ends lost 5 bases and 3 bases respectively, with 10 bases between them. The CDR3 spells CASSWTDYTGELFF. The CDR3 nucleotides are TGTGCCAGTAGTTGGACAGATTACACCGGGGAGCTGTTTTTT.

V usage is TRBV6-2 or TRBV6-3 and J usage is TRBJ2-7; a weak D match, TRBD2 (6 bases). V shed 6 bases and J shed 6 bases, with 12 bases lying between them. Germline V gene lookup returns CDR1 MNHEY and CDR2 SVGEGT. The CDR3 runs 12 residues. The DNA for the CDR3 is TGTGCCAGCAGCGTTATGGGGGGCGAGCAGTACTTC. This gives the protein CASSVMGGEQYF.

The chain carries TRBV6-5 and TRBJ1-2; perhaps TRBD1 as D (5 bases). Deletions cut 9 bases from V and 4 bases from J, with 12 bases between. This CDR3 has 12 residues. Per germline, CDR1 MNHEY and CDR2 SVGAGI. The CDR3 here is CASGRGGYGYTF. The CDR3 nucleotides read TGTGCCAGTGGGAGGGGCGGCTATGGCTACACCTTC.

CDR3 DNA: TGTGCCAGCTCACCACCGCAGGGTTCCGGGGAGCTGTTTTTT. Its translation: CASSPPQGSGELFF. The chain joins TRBV18 to TRBJ2-2, with D maybe TRBD1 (5 bases). Germline V gene lookup returns CDR1 KGHSH and CDR2 LQKENI. Trimming cost V 0 bases and J 6 bases, with 8 bases left between them. The CDR3 is 14 residues long.

V is TRBV19 and J is TRBJ1-5; tentatively, D is TRBD1 (6 bases). The CDR3 contains 15 residues. Per germline, CDR1 LNHDA and CDR2 SQIVND (reference sequence). V was trimmed by 3 bases and J by 6 bases, leaving 15 bases between them. The CDR3 loop reads CASSMVGTWVQPQHF. In nucleotides, the CDR3 is TGTGCCAGTAGTATGGTAGGGACATGGGTTCAGCCCCAGCATTTT.

This chain uses TRBV7-3 with TRBJ2-7; tentatively, D is TRBD1 (7 bases). The V end lost 5 bases, the J end lost 0 bases, and 11 bases lay between the germline ends. The CDR3 totals 14 residues. CDR1 is SGHTA, CDR2 FQGTGA, per germline. DNA of the CDR3: TGTGCCAGCAGCCCAGGGGGGAGCTCCTACGAGCAGTACTTC. It is translated as CASSPGGSSYEQYF. Drawing the rest from reference TRBV7-3 and TRBJ2-7, the complete variable domain is GAGVSQTPSNKVTEKGKYVELRCDPISGHTALYWYRQSLGQGPEFLIYFQGTGAADDSGLPNDRFFAVRPEGSVSTLKIQRTERGDSAVYLCASSPGGSSYEQYFGPGTRLTVT.